This T cell receptor (beta chain) was captured in a study of T cell repertoires in cytomegalovirus infection (dated by TCRdb to between 2018 and 2021). About the full investigation: Recently identified HLA-C-restricted CMV epitopes, whose presentation resists viral immunomodulation, were targeted by peptide stimulations together with well-studied HLA-B-restricted epitopes. The HLA type of each donor mattered for the analysis, because public TCR beta signatures pointed to carriage of CMV infection along with the matching HLA type. Summary of the overall study and its limitations: The ex vivo response was dominated by HLA-C-restricted CMV-specific TCR beta clonotypes, and the single most frequent clonotype in two of eight donors was supplied by these HLA-C-restricted clonotypes. In both this cohort and an independent roughly 400-donor cohort, the cumulative frequency of public TCR beta family members distinguished carriers of CMV infection plus the relevant HLA type.

Instrument used: Illumina HiSeq 1500. TCRdb cleaned the public reads at Q25 with fastp, built clones with MiXCR and kept in-frame beta chains. Each entry is one CDR3 protein sequence, shown with its most common DNA and genes. For this sample the table gives about 890,000 distinct CDR3 sequences, of which less than 35% were detected only once. Over 12% of the sample is taken by the ten largest. The treatment or condition label, as the study defines it: in vitro stimulation with specific CMV peptide epitopes to enrich CMV-specific T cells. As concerns this clonotype: Its antigen specificity is not known. Its ends do not fully match the called genes, so a read error is possible.

Source: cultured CD8+ T cells from PBMCs, taken from culture after CMV antigen stimulation. The sequence derives from a human donor in good health (CMV status not recorded). Some clones in this sample may be carry-over from other donors' samples.

The bases read TGTGCTAGCAGCCCTGCTGGGACAGGGCCCCACGAGCAGTACTTC. It translates as CASSPAGTGPHEQYF. This chain is built from TRBV7-7 and TRBJ2-7, and TRBD1 aligns with 9 junction nucleotides. The germline V gene (reference sequence) specifies SSHAT as CDR1 and FNYEAQ as CDR2. The CDR3 goes from the cysteine to the phenylalanine over 15 residues. Kept here is only the CDR3 DNA, which spans 45 bases and is read in frame from base 1.